Below, one TCR beta chain is given with its context. Its antigen remains unidentified. These data belong to a study of shared clonotypes between healthy human individuals. At the level of the study: Per-donor plates numbered three CD4 naive, three CD4 memory, two CD8 naive and one CD8 memory.

For sorted subsets, approximately 0.2 ug DNA per replicate equaled roughly 29,000 T cell genomes. Generated by immunoSEQ multiplex PCR, the TCRdb table keeps only in-frame clones and is missing some. The sample consists of millions of clones, roughly 94% of them appearing once. Study-wide results and caveats: Non-shared clonotypes displayed generation probabilities falling below those of clonotypes present in all four donors. Naive subsets tended to show greater estimated richness than memory subsets.

This TCR derives from a man aged 18 to 35 in good health. The sample taken for sequencing was naive CD4+ T cells sorted from blood. The subset was: CD45RA+ positively selected.

The CDR3 sequence: CASSPRGPSTDTQYF. CDR3 coding DNA: TGTGCCAGCAGCCCGCGGGGGCCCAGCACAGATACGCAGTATTTT. The V call is TRBV7-9, the J call TRBJ2-3; D perhaps matches TRBD2 (7 bases). The CDR3 is 15 amino acids. V was trimmed by 5 bases and J by 0 bases, leaving 12 bases between them. From germline, CDR1 is SEHNR and CDR2 FQNEAQ (reference sequence).